This T cell receptor beta chain stems from a study of blood T cells in healthy people across ages. Study findings and constraints: Diversity of TCR beta correlated strongly with naive T cell percentage. Long-lived donors carried more naive CD4+ cells and greater diversity than aged donors. Because donor CMV status was unknown, expanded clonotype changes were possibly confounded.

This clonotype has just a few counts. The antigen is undetermined. The use of a sample-barcoded 5' primer and a J-beta primer mix characterized a second PCR of roughly 6 to 11 cycles. No fewer than 3 million CDR3-containing paired-end reads came from each sample. TCRdb called the 5' RACE reads again in MiXCR, with one record for every CDR3 protein. The table lists 450,000 to 700,000 distinct CDR3 sequences, approximately 27% of them singletons. V was pared by 11 bases and J by 0 bases, with 11 bases between. This CDR3 contains 13 residues. Germline CDR1 reads KGHDR; CDR2 reads SFDVKD. The gene calls are TRBV24-1 and TRBJ2-3; no definite D call. This clonotype was sampled from a woman aged 70-85 years in good health. Material: blood. Here the CDR3 DNA reads TGTGCCAGCGCCGGAGACAGCACAGATACGCAGTATTTT. It encodes CASAGDSTDTQYF.